This T cell receptor beta chain came from a study of CD8+CD57+ T cells in acquired aplastic anemia. Study information: When averaged, DNA from sorted CD4+ and CD8+ cells came to approximately 3 ug.

Template material for TCR beta VDJ and CDR3 profiling consisted of genomic DNA. TCRdb redid the calling of the reads with MiXCR, one entry per CDR3 protein. The sample lists hundreds of thousands of distinct CDR3 sequences, less than 60% occurring once. Selection for sequencing was limited to patients who had shown CD8+CD57+ cell expansion by flow cytometry. Concerning this clonotype itself: Its target is unknown.

Trimming removed 5 bases at V and 3 bases at J, with 16 bases between. Germline CDR1 is MNHNS and CDR2 is SASEGT. The length of the CDR3 is 15 residues. The study's findings and limits: A set of more than 25 CD8+ CDR3 sequences was shared between patients and controls, and these sequences appeared highly expressed in patients.

Sequencing was performed on sorted CD4+, CD8+, or CD8+CD57+ T cells (not recorded which) from PBMCs. The TCR sequence derives from a human donor with aplastic anemia. The rearrangement joins TRBV6-1 to TRBJ1-1; a weak D match, TRBD1 (5 bases). The CDR3 sequence is CASSLLTGGDTEAFF. The CDR3 DNA reads TGTGCCAGCAGTCTTTTGACCGGGGGGGACACTGAAGCTTTCTTT.